This record concerns one T cell receptor (beta chain) sequence. What antigen it recognizes has not been identified. Base qualities are not at hand, and no much larger clone is one base apart. The entry originates in a study of shared clonotypes between healthy human individuals (dated by TCRdb to 2020 to 2021). Notes on the research overall: The cohort included a few men and a couple of women between 18 and 49 years of age. The study deeply sequenced blood TCR repertoires of about 5 healthy adults to estimate repertoire size and the extent of clonotype sharing between individuals. Libraries were prepared and TCR repertoires were sequenced by different laboratories using diverse techniques, in order to increase sequencing depth and limit assay-specific biases. Each donor's leukapheresis produced roughly between about 0.9 and 9.5 billion PBMCs.

Healthy HIV-negative adults with no recently reported acute infections or vaccinations were included as donors. All donors were Caucasian adults living in Nashville, Tennessee, USA. In the unsorted samples, 70 million to 95 million PBMCs were counted, and genomic DNA was extracted using the QIAamp DNA Blood Mini kit. Blood was obtained by leukapheresis, after which PBMCs were separated by Ficoll-Histopaque density gradient centrifugation and cryopreserved in liquid nitrogen vapor phase. Relative to germline, V is 2 bases shorter and J is 3 bases shorter, with 15 bases between their ends. The CDR3 contains 15 residues, cysteine and phenylalanine counted. The CDR3 DNA has 45 bases and is translated from base 1. Based on the germline V gene (reference sequence), the CDR1 and CDR2 sequences are SGHNT and YYREEE. Using the deep immunoSEQ assay, multiplex PCR amplified TCR CDR3 regions from genomic DNA. Genomic DNA extracted from each cell subset was distributed evenly over all wells of several immunoSEQ 96-well plates, and each plate served as one replicate. For unsorted PBMC, each replicate PCR was loaded with roughly 270 ng genomic DNA, equivalent to 25,000 to 35,000 T cell genomes. Ten immunoSEQ deep assay plates were used to sequence unsorted PBMC genomic DNA. Purified libraries were quantified with a Qubit 3.0 fluorometer, sized on a Bioanalyzer 2100, and re-quantified with the KAPA Library Quantification kit. Every immunoSEQ 96-well plate was sequenced on a separate single-read 150-cycle Illumina NextSeq 550 flow cell. In the source study's methods: The immunoSEQ output contained only junctional sequences without quality scores, so filtering could not match that applied to full-length reads. Sequences were annotated with PyIR, a Python wrapper for IgBLAST v1.9, and V/J genes and CDR3 were assigned using IMGT germline references. Reads were filtered out if the reads had weak V/J assignments (E-value above 1e-6), no CDR3, stop codons, out-of-frame junctions, or ambiguous translated residues. V3J clonotypes were defined as sequences sharing the same inferred V gene, J gene, and CDR3 amino acid sequence. Percentage overlap between repertoires was computed as shared unique clonotypes divided by the size of the smaller repertoire. RTK rarefaction, the Chao1 estimator, and Recon v2.1 estimates of unobserved clonotypes were used to assess repertoire richness. TCRdb took this table from immuneACCESS and kept in-frame rearrangements with V and J called. Such tables lack part of the clones; where checked against another copy, unresolved V genes explain under half of the gap, and the rest is unexplained. D and trimming come from the DNA, and the V and J calls and clone size come from that table. For this sample the table gives some 480,000 clones, of which 79% were detected only once. Over 9.5% of the sample rests with the top ten.

What the research found in general, with its limitations: Because the study included only a small number of donors, the genetic and exposure-history diversity represented was limited. Pairwise subsampling indicated that sequencing depth was expected to affect the degree of clonotype sharing among donors. Sampling was restricted to blood, and TCR repertoires in tissues likely differ from the TCR repertoires found in blood.

The TCR comes from a woman in her thirties or forties in good health. Some clones in this sample may be carry-over from other donors' samples. The sequence is built from TRBV5-4 and TRBJ2-7; the D gene is perhaps TRBD2, on 5 matching bases. Input material: PBMCs. The CDR3 region: CASSFGTNGVYEQYF. The nucleotides read TGTGCCAGCAGCTTTGGTACCAACGGGGTCTACGAGCAGTACTTC.